The 32 T cell receptor beta chains below were found in one sample sequenced in a study of cytomegalovirus exposure and HLA in healthy donors. Primers for the PCR totalled 60 Vbeta and 13 Jbeta. Generated by immunoSEQ multiplex PCR, the TCRdb table keeps only in-frame clones and is missing some. There are about 120,000 clones in the sample; around 70% occur only once, and approximately 1.5% lies in the top ten. The sample was PBMCs. The receptors stem from a man between 25 and 39 years old in good health and CMV-seropositive.

CDR3 sequence reads: CASSLDADRDNTEAFF. CDR3 sequence (DNA): TGTGCCAGCAGCTTAGATGCGGACAGGGATAACACTGAAGCTTTCTTT. The J gene is TRBJ1-1, the V gene TRBV7-2, with 8 bases fitting TRBD1. This CDR3 spans 16 amino acids. V trimming: 1 base; J trimming: 2 bases; junction bases outside the gene matches: 6. The germline CDR1 and CDR2 sequences are SGHTA and FQGNSA.

This clone came up once. The rearrangement links TRBV13 to TRBJ2-1; D may be TRBD1 (6 bases). V lost 1 base and J 5 bases, leaving 9 bases between the germline ends. This CDR3 is built from 14 residues. CDR1 and CDR2 (germline): PRHDT, FYEKMQ (reference sequence). The CDR3 region has the DNA TGTGCCAGCAGCTTAGAACGGGACAACAATGAGCAGTTCTTC. Its protein is CASSLERDNNEQFF. The variable domain in full, completed from reference TRBV13 and TRBJ2-1, reads AAGVIQSPRHLIKEKRETATLKCYPIPRHDTVYWYQQGPGQDPQFLISFYEKMQSDKGSIPDRFSAQQFSDYHSELNMSSLELGDSALYFCASSLERDNNEQFFGPGTRLTVL.

The chain uses TRBV10-1 and TRBJ2-1, with 9 positions matching TRBD2. CDR1 WNHNN and CDR2 SYGVQD come from the germline V gene (reference sequence). This CDR3 comprises 16 residues. The ends lost 6 bases at V and 3 bases at J; junction bases unmatched: 9. The DNA for the CDR3 is TGCGCCAGCAGCGCAAGCGGGAGGCCTTTCTACAATGAGCAGTTCTTC. Protein sequence: CASSASGRPFYNEQFF.

This chain links TRBV5-1 with TRBJ1-4, with D possibly being TRBD1 (5 bases). With 3 bases removed from V and 0 bases from J, the gap between germline ends came to 12 bases. Germline V gene lookup returns CDR1 SGHRS and CDR2 YFSETQ. This CDR3 has 16 residues. The DNA for the CDR3 is TGCGCCAGCAGCTGGGGGGGAGACGCAACTAATGAAAAACTGTTTTTT. Its protein is CASSWGGDATNEKLFF.

The chain links TRBV4-1 to TRBJ2-7; perhaps TRBD1 as D (6 bases). The germline V gene has CDR1 MGHRA and CDR2 YSYEKL. Trimming removed 1 base at V and 5 bases at J, with 9 bases between. The CDR3 is made up of 13 amino acids. The CDR3 nucleotides are TGCGCCAGCAGCCAAGTGTGGACAGACGAGCAGTACTTC. This codes for CASSQVWTDEQYF.

This clone was detected a few times. J is TRBJ1-5 and V is TRBV30; 10 bases align to TRBD1. J was trimmed by 2 bases and V by 3 bases; bases with no gene match: 13. CDR1 is GTSNPN and CDR2 is SVGIG in the germline V gene (reference sequence). The length of the CDR3 is 18 residues. Here the CDR3 reads CAWSRQGAFKTGNQPQHF. As DNA, the CDR3 is TGTGCCTGGAGCCGACAGGGGGCTTTTAAGACGGGCAATCAGCCCCAGCATTTT.

This chain joins TRBV27 and TRBJ2-6; TRBD1 matches at 9 bases. Per the germline V gene, CDR1 is MNHEY and CDR2 is SMNVEV (reference sequence). J gave up 1 base and V 4 bases, and 14 bases lay outside the gene matches. The CDR3 is made up of 20 amino acids. CDR3 sequence: CASSYVGQGIKRSGANVLTF. As DNA, the CDR3 is TGTGCCAGCAGTTACGTAGGACAGGGGATCAAACGATCTGGGGCCAACGTCCTGACTTTC.

The chain uses TRBV10-3 and TRBJ2-3; TRBD2 matches 10 bases. This CDR3 contains 16 residues. Germline CDR1 is ENHRY and CDR2 is SYGVKD. V shed 8 bases and J 6 bases; nucleotides not matched to a gene: 14. CDR3 sequence: CAIRPSGRQSTDTQYF. DNA of the CDR3: TGTGCCATCCGGCCTAGCGGGAGACAGTCGACCGATACGCAGTATTTT.

The V call is TRBV6-1, the J call TRBJ2-7; TRBD2 aligns across 7 bases. CDR1 is MNHNS, CDR2 SASEGT, per germline. CDR3 length: 14 residues. J gave up 0 bases and V 3 bases, and 2 bases lay outside the gene matches. CDR3 region: CASSEGGDSYEQYF. The CDR3 DNA is TGTGCCAGCAGTGAGGGGGGGGACTCCTACGAGCAGTACTTC.

The chain carries TRBV5-4 and TRBJ2-1; D is unresolved. V lost 2 bases and J lost 2, with 5 bases in between. CDR3 size: 13 residues. In germline, CDR1 is SGHNT, CDR2 YYREEE (reference sequence). The CDR3 is CASSFRAYNEQFF. In DNA, the CDR3 is TGTGCCAGCAGCTTCCGAGCCTACAATGAGCAGTTCTTC.

There are a few counts of this clone. The chain joins TRBV5-1 to TRBJ2-1; 11 bases align to TRBD2. The CDR3 is made up of 16 amino acids. Germline V gene lookup returns CDR1 SGHRS and CDR2 YFSETQ. The J segment lost 0 bases and the V segment lost 5 bases, leaving 4 bases of the junction unmatched. The CDR3 region has the DNA TGCGCCAGCAGTTCCACTAGCGGGAGCTCCTACAATGAGCAGTTCTTC. Amino acids: CASSSTSGSSYNEQFF.

This chain uses TRBV29-1 with TRBJ2-7, with 8 bases that match TRBD1. Germline V gene data show CDR1 as SQVTM and CDR2 as ANQGSEA. The length of the CDR3 is 13 residues. Trimming at V came to 6 bases and at J to 4 bases, leaving 8 bases not matched to a gene. The CDR3 region is CSVPGTGQYEQYF. CDR3 nucleotide sequence: TGCAGCGTCCCCGGGACAGGCCAATACGAGCAGTACTTC.

The rearrangement joins TRBV5-1 to TRBJ2-3; the D gene is possibly TRBD1 (6 bases). Trimming took off 5 bases at V and 2 bases at J, with 18 bases between the two ends. From germline, CDR1 is SGHRS and CDR2 YFSETQ. This CDR3 has 16 amino acids. The CDR3 spells CASRGLTGSSTDTQYF. CDR3 coding DNA: TGCGCCAGCAGAGGGTTAACAGGGTCCTCCACAGATACGCAGTATTTT.

V and J are TRBV15 and TRBJ2-1; perhaps TRBD1 as D (6 bases). CDR3 length equals 14 residues. Germline V gene sequence: CDR1 LNHNV, CDR2 YYDKDF (reference sequence). The germline V and J ends were trimmed by 3 bases and 4 bases, with 10 bases remaining between them. The DNA for the CDR3 is TGTGCCACCAGCAGGGGAACAGGGTACAATGAGCAGTTCTTC. Amino acids: CATSRGTGYNEQFF.

The chain is built from TRBV7-3 and TRBJ2-7; 10 positions match TRBD2. The CDR3 spans 16 residues. Germline V lookup: CDR1 SGHTA, CDR2 FQGTGA. Germline trimming cut 5 bases from V and 6 bases from J; bases unmatched to any gene: 13. The CDR3 nucleotides read TGTGCCAGCAGCCCAGGACTAGCGGACGGGGGGAGCGAGCAGTACTTC. Translated: CASSPGLADGGSEQYF.

The V gene is TRBV19, the J gene TRBJ2-7, with no clear D. With 6 bases removed from V and 1 base from J, the gap between germline ends came to 13 bases. The germline CDR1 and CDR2 sequences are LNHDA and SQIVND (reference sequence). The CDR3 is 14 residues long. The CDR3 region has the DNA TGTGCCAGTAGCCTTCACGACGGGTCCTACGAGCAGTACTTC. It codes for CASSLHDGSYEQYF.

The gene calls are TRBV5-1 and TRBJ2-2, with D hard to call. Between the trimmed V and J ends, which lost 3 bases and 4 bases, there was a span of 4 bases. Germline CDR1 SGHRS, CDR2 YFSETQ. This CDR3 contains 12 residues. CDR3 sequence: CASSSVTGELFF. CDR3 DNA sequence: TGCGCCAGCAGCTCGGTCACCGGGGAGCTGTTTTTT.

Turning to this clone: The junction differs from germline at one of its ends, possibly a read error. J is TRBJ2-5 and V is TRBV2; 7 nucleotides align to TRBD2. The CDR3 is made up of 15 amino acids. Germline CDR1 is SNHLY and CDR2 is FYNNEI. In nucleotides, the CDR3 is TGTGCCGGCAGTCTCGCTTGGGGGGGTGGGGAGACCCAGTACTTC. Translating it yields CAGSLAWGGGETQYF.

This clone was seen a handful of times. The CDR3 sequence: CATSRPTSGDYNEQFF. CDR3 sequence (DNA): TGTGCCACCAGCAGACCAACTAGCGGGGACTACAATGAGCAGTTCTTC. The chain combines TRBV15 with TRBJ2-1, with 10 positions matching TRBD2. CDR3 length: 16 residues. Trimming cost V 2 bases and J 3 bases; bases outside gene matches: 4. The germline CDR1 and CDR2 sequences are LNHNV and YYDKDF (reference sequence).

The gene calls are TRBV18 and TRBJ1-2, with 7 bases identical to TRBD1. Germline V gene sequence: CDR1 KGHSH, CDR2 LQKENI. Germline trimming cut 3 bases from V and 4 bases from J; bases unmatched to any gene: 8. CDR3 size: 15 residues. The CDR3 DNA follows: TGTGCCAGCTCACCGAACCAGGGGGATGTCTATGGCTACACCTTC. It is translated as CASSPNQGDVYGYTF.

This chain uses TRBV5-6 with TRBJ1-4; possible D gene TRBD1, 6 bases. Germline loops: CDR1 SGHDT, CDR2 YYEEEE. V lost 0 bases and J lost 5, with 11 bases in between. This CDR3 region has 15 residues. CDR3 nucleotide sequence: TGTGCCAGCAGCTTGGCGGGACATCCGAATGAAAAACTGTTTTTT. It is translated as CASSLAGHPNEKLFF. Together with reference TRBV5-6 and TRBJ1-4, the CDR3 gives the full variable domain: DAGVTQSPTHLIKTRGQQVTLRCSPKSGHDTVSWYQQALGQGPQFIFQYYEEEERQRGNFPDRFSGHQFPNYSSELNVNALLLGDSALYLCASSLAGHPNEKLFFGSGTQLSVL.

The rearrangement joins TRBV29-1 to TRBJ2-5; 15 bases fit TRBD2. The CDR3 runs 14 residues. Per germline, CDR1 SQVTM and CDR2 ANQGSEA. V was pared by 4 bases and J by 5 bases, with 2 bases of the junction left unmatched. The CDR3 reads CSVAGLAGGETQYF. For the CDR3, the DNA is TGCAGCGTTGCAGGACTAGCGGGAGGGGAGACCCAGTACTTC. Full variable domain (missing parts from reference TRBV29-1 and TRBJ2-5): SAVISQKPSRDICQRGTSLTIQCQVDSQVTMMFWYRQQPGQSLTLIATANQGSEATYESGFVIDKFPISRPNLTFSTLTVSNMSPEDSSIYLCSVAGLAGGETQYFGPGTRLLVL.

J is TRBJ2-7 and V is TRBV4-2; 7 bases line up with TRBD1. From germline, CDR1 is LGHNA and CDR2 YNFKEQ. Germline trimming cut 1 base from V and 0 bases from J; bases unmatched to any gene: 3. CDR3 length equals 15 residues. The chain's CDR3 is CASSQGQGFSYEQYF. The DNA of the CDR3 is TGTGCCAGCAGCCAAGGACAGGGTTTCTCCTACGAGCAGTACTTC.

The chain is built from TRBV10-3 and TRBJ1-3; a possible D gene is TRBD1 (6 bases). The CDR3 is 15 residues long. V shed 3 bases and J shed 1 base, with 10 bases lying between them. Germline CDR1 and CDR2: ENHRY and SYGVKD. CDR3 region: CAISEVRGSGNTIYF. DNA of the CDR3: TGTGCCATCAGTGAAGTCAGGGGATCTGGAAACACCATATATTTT.

The rearrangement joins TRBV4-1 to TRBJ1-1; 8 bases fit TRBD1. This CDR3 spans 16 amino acids. The V gene end was trimmed by 1 base and the J gene end by 3 bases; junction bases not matched to a gene: 7. CDR1 and CDR2 (germline): MGHRA, YSYEKL. This CDR3 is CASSQAQGAEDTEAFF. The CDR3 bases are TGCGCCAGCAGCCAAGCTCAGGGGGCGGAGGACACTGAAGCTTTCTTT.

This chain uses TRBV11-3 with TRBJ1-1; 7 bases line up with TRBD1. Germline V gene data show CDR1 as SGHNT and CDR2 as YENEEA. With 5 bases clipped from V and 1 base from J, the junction kept 7 bases outside the gene matches. The CDR3 has 15 residues. CDR3 protein: CASSIGGQTNTEAFF. In DNA form, the CDR3 reads TGTGCCAGCAGCATAGGGGGACAGACGAACACTGAAGCTTTCTTT.

This clone was counted a single time. The rearrangement uses TRBV9 and TRBJ2-2; D is unresolved. This CDR3 has 15 residues. The V gene lost 0 bases and the J gene lost 6 bases, with 12 bases spanning the gap. Germline V lookup: CDR1 SGDLS, CDR2 YYNGEE. In nucleotides, the CDR3 is TGTGCCAGCAGCGTAGAAGACTCCCGGGCCGGGGAGCTGTTTTTT. Residues: CASSVEDSRAGELFF.

V usage is TRBV4-1 and J usage is TRBJ2-3; the match to TRBD2 covers 8 bases. CDR1 is MGHRA, CDR2 YSYEKL, per germline. CDR3 length: 15 residues. The V segment lost 3 bases and the J segment 6 bases; nucleotides outside the gene matches: 8. CDR3 sequence reads: CASSHQSTSADTQYF. In DNA form, the CDR3 reads TGCGCCAGCAGCCATCAGTCGACTAGCGCGGATACGCAGTATTTT.

This sequence joins TRBV5-1 and TRBJ1-1, with 10 bases aligning to TRBD1. Germline loops: CDR1 SGHRS, CDR2 YFSETQ. Trimming at V came to 4 bases and at J to 5 bases, leaving 8 bases not matched to a gene. The CDR3 totals 15 residues. This CDR3 is CASSPRTGGGTEAFF. The DNA of the CDR3 is TGCGCCAGCAGCCCGAGGACAGGGGGAGGGACTGAAGCTTTCTTT.

This chain uses TRBV2 with TRBJ2-1; 7 nucleotides align to TRBD2. The CDR3 totals 17 residues. V lost 4 bases, J lost 4 bases, and 13 bases stayed unmatched. The germline gives CDR1 SNHLY, CDR2 FYNNEI. This CDR3 reads CASSGDGAGVRYNEQFF. The CDR3 nucleotides read TGTGCCAGCAGTGGGGATGGCGCGGGAGTAAGGTACAATGAGCAGTTCTTC.

The chain has TRBV6-4 and TRBJ2-7, with TRBD2 matching over 13 bases. Germline values: CDR1 MRHNA, CDR2 SNTAGT. The CDR3 is 20 residues long. Trimming at V came to 1 base and at J to 4 bases, leaving 16 bases not matched to a gene. CDR3 region: CASSDCAGLAGDPPTYEQYF. CDR3 coding DNA: TGTGCCAGCAGTGACTGCGCTGGACTAGCGGGAGATCCCCCAACTTACGAGCAGTACTTC.

V is TRBV7-9 and J is TRBJ1-2, with 7 bases aligning to TRBD1. Germline-derived CDR1 and CDR2 are SEHNR and FQNEAQ (reference sequence). V lost 4 bases and J lost 2; bases outside the gene matches: 4. This CDR3 has 14 amino acids. As DNA, the CDR3 is TGTGCCAGCAGCTCGGGACAGACCAACTATGGCTACACCTTC. Its protein product is CASSSGQTNYGYTF.